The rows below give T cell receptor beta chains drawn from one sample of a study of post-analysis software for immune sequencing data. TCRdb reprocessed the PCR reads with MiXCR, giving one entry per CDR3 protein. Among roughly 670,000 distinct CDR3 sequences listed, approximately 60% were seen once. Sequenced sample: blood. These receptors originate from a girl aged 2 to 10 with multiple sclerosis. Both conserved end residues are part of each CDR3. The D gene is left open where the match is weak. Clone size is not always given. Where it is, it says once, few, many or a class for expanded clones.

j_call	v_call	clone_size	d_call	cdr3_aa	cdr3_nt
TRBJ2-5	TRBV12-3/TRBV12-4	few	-	CASSFKRVGEQYF	TGTGCCAGCAGTTTCAAAAGGGTTGGTGAGCAGTACTTC
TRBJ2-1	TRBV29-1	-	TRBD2	CSVVAGGPRDEQFF	TGCAGCGTTGTAGCGGGAGGGCCTAGGGATGAGCAGTTCTTC
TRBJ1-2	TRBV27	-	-	CASSFGTGNYGYTF	TGTGCCAGCAGTTTTGGTACGGGGAACTATGGCTACACCTTC
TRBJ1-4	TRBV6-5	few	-	CASSYSLGGIEKLFF	TGTGCCAGCAGTTACTCGCTGGGAGGGATTGAAAAACTGTTTTTT
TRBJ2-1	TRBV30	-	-	CAWRRLVGYNEQFF	TGTGCCTGGAGGAGACTAGTAGGATACAATGAGCAGTTCTTC
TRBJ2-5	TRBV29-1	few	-	CSAPGSGHQETQYF	TGCAGCGCCCCGGGATCAGGGCACCAAGAGACCCAGTACTTC
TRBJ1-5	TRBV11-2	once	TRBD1	CASSLTGDGNQPQHF	TGTGCCAGCAGCCTTACAGGGGATGGCAATCAGCCCCAGCATTTT
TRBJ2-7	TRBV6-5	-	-	CASRQYPYEQYF	TGTGCCAGCAGACAGTATCCCTACGAGCAGTACTTC
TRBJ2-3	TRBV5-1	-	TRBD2	CASSLSLAGDATDTQYF	TGCGCCAGCAGCTTGTCTCTAGCGGGAGATGCGACAGATACGCAGTATTTT
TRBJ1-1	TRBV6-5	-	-	CASSPRGPGTEAFF	TGTGCCAGCAGCCCCCGGGGGCCTGGGACTGAAGCTTTCTTT
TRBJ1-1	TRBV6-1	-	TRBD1	CASKGTGGTEAFF	TGTGCCAGCAAAGGGACAGGGGGAACTGAAGCTTTCTTT
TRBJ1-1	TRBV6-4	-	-	CASSEETGNTEAFF	TGTGCCAGCAGTGAGGAGACAGGGAACACTGAAGCTTTCTTT
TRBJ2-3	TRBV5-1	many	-	CASSLEGGTDTQYF	TGCGCCAGCAGCTTGGAGGGGGGCACAGATACGCAGTATTTT
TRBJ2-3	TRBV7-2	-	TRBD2	CASSPAGEPTDTQYF	TGTGCCAGCAGCCCAGCGGGAGAGCCCACAGATACGCAGTATTTT
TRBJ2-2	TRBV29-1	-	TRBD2	CSVSDSGTGELFF	TGCAGCGTTTCCGATAGCGGGACCGGGGAGCTGTTTTTT
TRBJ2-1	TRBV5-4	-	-	CASSAPAAGRVVNEQFF	TGTGCCAGCAGCGCCCCGGCGGCGGGGCGGGTTGTCAATGAGCAGTTCTTC
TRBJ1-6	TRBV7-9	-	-	CACSLGNSPLHF	TGTGCCTGCAGCTTAGGCAATTCACCCCTCCACTTT
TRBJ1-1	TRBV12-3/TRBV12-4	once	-	CASSFNPLLNTEAFF	TGTGCCAGCAGTTTTAATCCGTTATTGAACACTGAAGCTTTCTTT
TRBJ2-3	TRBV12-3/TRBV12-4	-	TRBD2	CASSLGRARDAQYF	TGTGCCAGCAGTCTCGGGAGGGCCAGGGATGCGCAGTATTTT
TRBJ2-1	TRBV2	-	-	CASGPGPENEQFF	TGTGCCAGCGGACCGGGACCGGAAAATGAGCAGTTCTTC
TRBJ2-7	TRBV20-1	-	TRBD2	CSAGASGTTYEQYF	TGCAGTGCAGGGGCTAGCGGGACGACCTACGAGCAGTACTTC
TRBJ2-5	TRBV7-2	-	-	CASSLPGGKETQYF	TGTGCCAGCAGCTTACCTGGGGGCAAAGAGACCCAGTACTTC
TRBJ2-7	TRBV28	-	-	CASSAGDPYEQYF	TGTGCCAGCAGTGCCGGGGATCCCTACGAGCAGTACTTC
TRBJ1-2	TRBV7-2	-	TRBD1	CASSLARGTDNYGYTF	TGTGCCAGCAGCTTAGCGCGGGGGACAGATAACTATGGCTACACCTTC
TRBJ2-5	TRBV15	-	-	CATSRAHSQETQYF	TGTGCCACCAGCAGAGCCCACTCACAAGAGACCCAGTACTTC
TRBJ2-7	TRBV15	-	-	CATSREGGKMYEQYF	TGTGCCACCAGCAGAGAAGGGGGAAAGATGTACGAGCAGTACTTC
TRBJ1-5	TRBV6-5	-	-	CASGRGDQPQHF	TGTGCCAGCGGAAGGGGGGATCAGCCCCAGCATTTT
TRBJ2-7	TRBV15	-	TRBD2	CATSRDKAGEREQYF	TGTGCCACCAGCAGAGATAAGGCGGGAGAGCGCGAGCAGTACTTC
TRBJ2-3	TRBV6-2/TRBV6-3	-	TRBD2	CASGLATSTDTQYF	TGTGCCAGCGGACTAGCGACTAGCACAGATACGCAGTATTTT
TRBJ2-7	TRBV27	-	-	CASSRDGLYEQYF	TGTGCCAGCAGCCGGGACGGGCTATACGAGCAGTACTTC
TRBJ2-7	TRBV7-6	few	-	CASSLAWGGTSYEQYF	TGTGCCAGCAGCCTGGCCTGGGGCGGGACCTCCTACGAGCAGTACTTC
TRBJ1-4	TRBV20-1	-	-	CSAPWGVAQEKLFF	TGCAGTGCTCCCTGGGGCGTAGCGCAGGAAAAACTGTTTTTT
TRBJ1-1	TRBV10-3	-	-	CAISESGTLRGEAFF	TGTGCCATCAGTGAGTCAGGGACACTCAGGGGTGAAGCTTTCTTT
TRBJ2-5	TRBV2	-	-	CASSEGPPETQYF	TGTGCCAGCAGTGAGGGACCCCCAGAGACCCAGTACTTC
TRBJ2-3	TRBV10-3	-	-	CAISEGGMAQYF	TGTGCCATCAGTGAAGGCGGGATGGCGCAGTATTTT
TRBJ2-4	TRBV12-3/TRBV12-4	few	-	CASSQGLENIQYF	TGTGCCAGCAGCCAGGGACTGGAAAACATTCAGTACTTC
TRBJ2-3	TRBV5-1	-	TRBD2	CASARGGSRRTGTQYF	TGCGCCAGCGCGAGGGGCGGGAGTAGGCGCACAGGTACGCAGTATTTT
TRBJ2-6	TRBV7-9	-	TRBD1	CASSSARTGGRTGANVLTF	TGTGCCAGCAGCTCCGCCCGGACAGGGGGCCGGACTGGGGCCAACGTCCTGACTTTC
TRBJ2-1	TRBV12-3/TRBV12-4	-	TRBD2	CASSFSGLAGGNQYEQFF	TGTGCCAGCAGTTTTTCAGGGCTAGCGGGAGGCAACCAGTATGAGCAGTTCTTC
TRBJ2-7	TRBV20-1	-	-	CSARDAGLTYEQYF	TGCAGTGCTAGGGACGCGGGGTTAACCTACGAGCAGTACTTC
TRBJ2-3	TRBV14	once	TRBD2	CASSNPGTSSDTQYF	TGTGCCAGCAGCAACCCCGGGACTAGCTCGGATACGCAGTATTTT
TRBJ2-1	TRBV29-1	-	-	CSVAHTSQGEQFF	TGCAGCGTTGCCCATACTAGTCAGGGTGAGCAGTTCTTC
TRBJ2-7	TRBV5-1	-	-	CASSLDVGGFYEQYF	TGCGCCAGCAGCTTAGACGTTGGAGGATTCTACGAGCAGTACTTC
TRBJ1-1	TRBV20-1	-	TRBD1	CSAEGRGRTEAFF	TGCAGTGCCGAAGGCAGGGGGCGGACTGAAGCTTTCTTT
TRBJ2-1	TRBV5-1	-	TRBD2	CASSLRTSGVDEQFF	TGCGCCAGCAGCTTACGGACTAGCGGGGTGGACGAGCAGTTCTTC